The clone carrying this T cell receptor beta chain was seen more than once but under ten times. Total RNA was extracted at no less than 5 micrograms per sample. CDR3 length: 16 amino acids. Germline loops: CDR1 MGHRA, CDR2 YSYEKL. The V and J ends lost 2 bases and 6 bases, in that order; junction bases with no gene match: 8. The sample comes from a study of blood T cells in healthy people across ages. A second PCR of about 7 to 12 cycles used a sample-barcoded 5' primer and a J-beta primer mix. TCRdb fed the 5' RACE reads into MiXCR, producing one record per CDR3 protein. Counted here are 1.5 million to 2 million distinct CDR3 sequences, 49% occurring once; the ten biggest clones make up roughly 2%.

V usage is TRBV4-1 and J usage is TRBJ2-1, with 9 nucleotides matching TRBD1. The material sequenced was blood. The clonotype originates from a woman between 40 and 50 years old in good health. The CDR3: CASSQLGQGPLNEQFF. Written as DNA, the CDR3 is TGCGCCAGCAGCCAATTGGGACAGGGCCCCCTCAATGAGCAGTTCTTC.